The 5 T cell receptor beta chains listed next were all sequenced from one sample in a study of blood T cell repertoires in COVID-19 (dated by TCRdb to about 2020). Library construction relied on the immunoSEQ multiplex PCR assay. Here the immuneACCESS table is served through TCRdb, limited to in-frame sequences with V and J called. Missing clones are a known gap in these copies; in checked studies unresolved V genes cover under half, and the rest lacks a known reason. For this sample the table gives roughly 250,000 clones, of which 80% to 85% were detected only once. The ten largest clones represent 1.5% of the sample. Sequenced: peripheral blood. The receptors were sampled from a middle-aged woman who had recovered from COVID-19.

CDR3 nucleotide sequence: TGTGCCAGCAGTAATAGCGGGGCCCTATACGGGGGATACGAGCAGTACTTC. Translated: CASSNSGALYGGYEQYF. The chain couples TRBV28 to TRBJ2-7; TRBD2 aligns across 8 bases. Germline CDR1 MDHEN, CDR2 SYDVKM. The CDR3 totals 17 residues. V was clipped by 5 bases and J by 4 bases; unmatched bases: 16.

The gene calls are TRBV11-3 and TRBJ2-7; the match to TRBD1 covers 7 bases. The CDR3 spans 15 residues. Germline V CDR1 and CDR2: SGHNT, YENEEA. Trimming cost V 3 bases and J 1 base; bases outside gene matches: 6. The CDR3 region is CASSFRGQSSYEQYF. The CDR3 coding sequence is TGTGCCAGCAGCTTTAGGGGACAGTCTTCCTACGAGCAGTACTTC.

This clone came up a few times. This chain uses TRBV11-1 with TRBJ1-6, with 8 bases fitting TRBD1. The CDR3 contains 14 residues. CDR1 and CDR2 (germline): SGHAT, FQDESV (reference sequence). Losses at the gene ends were 4 bases for V and 8 bases for J; bases not matched to a gene: 4. CDR3 sequence: CASSSGTGDSPLHF. CDR3 sequence (DNA): TGTGCCAGCAGCTCCGGGACAGGCGATTCACCCCTCCACTTT.

The J gene is TRBJ2-5, the V gene TRBV2; 13 nucleotides match TRBD2. V was pared by 8 bases and J by 5 bases, with 8 bases of the junction left unmatched. This CDR3 comprises 15 residues. CDR1 and CDR2 from the germline V gene are SNHLY and FYNNEI. For the CDR3, the DNA is TGTGCCAGCGAACTCCGGACTAGCGGGGGTGAGACCCAGTACTTC. Translated: CASELRTSGGETQYF.

This clone showed up just once. The chain couples TRBV4-1 to TRBJ2-5, with a tentative D call TRBD2 (5 bases). Per the germline V gene, CDR1 is MGHRA and CDR2 is YSYEKL. V lost 6 bases and J 5 bases, leaving 22 bases between the germline ends. The CDR3 covers 16 residues. The CDR3 DNA reads as TGCGCCAGCAGTCCTTCGGGGTCCCCCGGCGGGGAGACCCAGTACTTC. It encodes CASSPSGSPGGETQYF.